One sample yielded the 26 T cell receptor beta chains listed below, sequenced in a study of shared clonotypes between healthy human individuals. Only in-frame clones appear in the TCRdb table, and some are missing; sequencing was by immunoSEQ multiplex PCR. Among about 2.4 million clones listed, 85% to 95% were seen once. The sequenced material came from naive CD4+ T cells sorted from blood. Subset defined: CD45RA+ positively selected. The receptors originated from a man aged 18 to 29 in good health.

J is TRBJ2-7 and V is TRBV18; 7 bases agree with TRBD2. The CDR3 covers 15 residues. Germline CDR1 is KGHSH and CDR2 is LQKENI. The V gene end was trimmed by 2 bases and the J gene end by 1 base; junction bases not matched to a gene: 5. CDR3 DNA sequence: TGTGCCAGCTCACCAGGGAGGGAGAGTTCCTACGAGCAGTACTTC. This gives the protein CASSPGRESSYEQYF.

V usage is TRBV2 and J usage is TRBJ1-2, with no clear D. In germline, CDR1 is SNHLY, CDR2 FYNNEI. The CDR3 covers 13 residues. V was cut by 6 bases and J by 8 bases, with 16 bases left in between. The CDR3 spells CASSPEGTGGYTF. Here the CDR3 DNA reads TGTGCCAGCAGCCCAGAAGGAACGGGGGGCTACACCTTC. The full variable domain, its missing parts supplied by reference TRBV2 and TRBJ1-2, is EPEVTQTPSHQVTQMGQEVILRCVPISNHLYFYWYRQILGQKVEFLVSFYNNEISEKSEIFDDQFSVERPDGSNFTLKIRSTKLEDSAMYFCASSPEGTGGYTFGSGTRLTVV.

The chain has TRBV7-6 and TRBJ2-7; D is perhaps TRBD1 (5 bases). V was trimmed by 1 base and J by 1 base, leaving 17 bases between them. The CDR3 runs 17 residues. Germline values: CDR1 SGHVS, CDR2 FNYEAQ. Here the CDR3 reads CASSLGLQQAPSYEQYF. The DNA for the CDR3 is TGTGCCAGCAGCTTAGGCCTCCAACAGGCGCCGTCCTACGAGCAGTACTTC. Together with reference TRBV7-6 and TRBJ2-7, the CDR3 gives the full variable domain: GAGVSQSPRYKVTKRGQDVALRCDPISGHVSLYWYRQALGQGPEFLTYFNYEAQQDKSGLPNDRFSAERPEGSISTLTIQRTEQRDSAMYRCASSLGLQQAPSYEQYFGPGTRLTVT.

In nucleotides, the CDR3 is TGCGCCAGCAGCTTGTTTCCCCGGGAGGGCCTCTACGAGCAGTACTTC. It encodes CASSLFPREGLYEQYF. This sequence joins TRBV5-1 and TRBJ2-7; TRBD2 matches 8 bases. CDR3 length: 16 residues. Germline V gives CDR1 SGHRS, CDR2 YFSETQ. The ends lost 1 base at V and 3 bases at J; junction bases unmatched: 9.

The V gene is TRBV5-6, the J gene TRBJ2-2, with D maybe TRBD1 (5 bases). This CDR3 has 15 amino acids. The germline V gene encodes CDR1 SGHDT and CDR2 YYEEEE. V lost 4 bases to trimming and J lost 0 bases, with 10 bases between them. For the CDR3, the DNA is TGTGCCAGCAGCAGGTACAGGTCGAACACCGGGGAGCTGTTTTTT. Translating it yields CASSRYRSNTGELFF.

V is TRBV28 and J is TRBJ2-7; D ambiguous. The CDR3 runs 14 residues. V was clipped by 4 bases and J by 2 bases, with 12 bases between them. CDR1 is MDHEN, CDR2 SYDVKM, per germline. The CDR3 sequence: CASSSWTPTYEQYF. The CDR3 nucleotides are TGTGCCAGCAGTTCATGGACCCCTACCTACGAGCAGTACTTC. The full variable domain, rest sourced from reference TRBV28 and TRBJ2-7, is DVKVTQSSRYLVKRTGEKVFLECVQDMDHENMFWYRQDPGLGLRLIYFSYDVKMKEKGDIPEGYSVSREKKERFSLILESASTNQTSMYLCASSSWTPTYEQYFGPGTRLTVT.

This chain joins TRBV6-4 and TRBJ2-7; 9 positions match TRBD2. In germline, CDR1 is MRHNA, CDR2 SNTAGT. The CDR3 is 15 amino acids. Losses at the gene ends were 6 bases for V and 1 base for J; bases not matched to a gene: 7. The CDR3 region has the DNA TGTGCCAGCAGCAATGAGGCGGGGGGGTCCTACGAGCAGTACTTC. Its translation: CASSNEAGGSYEQYF.

CDR3 nucleotide sequence: TGTGCCAGCTCACCACCGGGACCAAACACCGGGGAGCTGTTTTTT. This sequence encodes CASSPPGPNTGELFF. The genes are TRBV18 and TRBJ2-2; D may correspond to TRBD1 or TRBD2 (5 bases each). V was pared by 0 bases and J by 2 bases, with 7 bases between. From germline, CDR1 is KGHSH and CDR2 LQKENI. This CDR3 is built from 15 residues.

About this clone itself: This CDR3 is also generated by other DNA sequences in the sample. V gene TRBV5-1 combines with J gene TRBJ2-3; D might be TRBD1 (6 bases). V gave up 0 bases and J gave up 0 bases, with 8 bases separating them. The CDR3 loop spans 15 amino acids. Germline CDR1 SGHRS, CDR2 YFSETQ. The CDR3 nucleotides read TGCGCCAGCAGCTTGGCCGGACAGAGCACAGATACGCAGTATTTT. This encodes CASSLAGQSTDTQYF.

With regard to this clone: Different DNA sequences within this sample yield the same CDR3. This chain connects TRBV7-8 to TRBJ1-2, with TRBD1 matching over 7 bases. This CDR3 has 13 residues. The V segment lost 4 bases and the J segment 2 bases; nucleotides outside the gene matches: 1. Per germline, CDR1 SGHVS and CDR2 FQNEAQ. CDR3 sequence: CASSSGQNYGYTF. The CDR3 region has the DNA TGTGCCAGCAGCTCGGGACAGAACTATGGCTACACCTTC. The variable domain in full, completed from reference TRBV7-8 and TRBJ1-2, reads GAGVSQSPRYKVAKRGQDVALRCDPISGHVSLFWYQQALGQGPEFLTYFQNEAQLDKSGLPSDRFFAERPEGSVSTLKIQRTQQEDSAVYLCASSSGQNYGYTFGSGTRLTVV.

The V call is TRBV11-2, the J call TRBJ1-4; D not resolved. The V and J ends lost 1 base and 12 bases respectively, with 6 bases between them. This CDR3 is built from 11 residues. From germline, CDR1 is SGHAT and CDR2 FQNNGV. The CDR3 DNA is TGTGCCAGCAGCTTAGGTATTGAACTGTTTTTT. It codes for CASSLGIELFF.

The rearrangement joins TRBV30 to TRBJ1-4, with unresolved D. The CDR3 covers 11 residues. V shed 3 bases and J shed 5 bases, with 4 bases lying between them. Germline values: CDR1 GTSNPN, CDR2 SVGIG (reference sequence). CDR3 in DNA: TGTGCCTGGAGACAGAATGAAAAACTGTTTTTT. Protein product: CAWRQNEKLFF.

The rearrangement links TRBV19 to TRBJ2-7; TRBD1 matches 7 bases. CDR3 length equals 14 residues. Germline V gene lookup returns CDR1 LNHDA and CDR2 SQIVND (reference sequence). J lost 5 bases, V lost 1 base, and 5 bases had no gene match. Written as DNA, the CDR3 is TGTGCCAGTAGTATAGGCAGGGGGTACGACGAGCAGTACTTC. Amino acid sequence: CASSIGRGYDEQYF.

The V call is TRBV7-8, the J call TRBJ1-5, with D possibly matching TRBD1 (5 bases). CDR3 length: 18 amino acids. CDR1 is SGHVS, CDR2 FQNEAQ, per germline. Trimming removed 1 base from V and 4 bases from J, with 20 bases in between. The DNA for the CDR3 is TGTGCCAGCAGCTTAGTGACGTCGGGCAGGGCCTTTAATCAGCCCCAGCATTTT. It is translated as CASSLVTSGRAFNQPQHF.

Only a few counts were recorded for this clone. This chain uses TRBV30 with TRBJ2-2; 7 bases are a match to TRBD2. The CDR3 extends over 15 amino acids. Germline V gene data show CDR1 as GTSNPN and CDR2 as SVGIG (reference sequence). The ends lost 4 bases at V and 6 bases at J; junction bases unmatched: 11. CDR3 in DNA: TGTGCCTGGACCCCGGGGAGGGTCTCGTCCGGGGAGCTGTTTTTT. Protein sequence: CAWTPGRVSSGELFF.

The CDR3 protein is CASSERGVGLTSTDTQYF. The CDR3 coding sequence is TGTGCCAGCAGTGAACGCGGGGTTGGGCTCACTAGCACAGATACGCAGTATTTT. The chain employs TRBV25-1 and TRBJ2-3; TRBD2 is a possible D gene (6 bases). The V end lost 2 bases, the J end lost 0 bases, and 18 bases lay between the germline ends. The CDR3 covers 18 residues. Germline CDR1 MGHDK, CDR2 SYGVNS.

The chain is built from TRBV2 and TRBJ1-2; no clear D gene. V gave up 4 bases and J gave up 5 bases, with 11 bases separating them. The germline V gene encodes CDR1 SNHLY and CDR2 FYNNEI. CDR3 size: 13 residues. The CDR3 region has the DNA TGTGCCAGCAGTGTTTCCCCGCTATATGGCTACACCTTC. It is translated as CASSVSPLYGYTF.

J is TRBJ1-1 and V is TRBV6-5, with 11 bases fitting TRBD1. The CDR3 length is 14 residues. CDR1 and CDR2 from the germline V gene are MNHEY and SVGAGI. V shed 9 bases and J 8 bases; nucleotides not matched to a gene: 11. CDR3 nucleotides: TGTGCCAGTGGGACAGGGGGGTCCTTTTCCGAAGCTTTCTTT. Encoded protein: CASGTGGSFSEAFF.

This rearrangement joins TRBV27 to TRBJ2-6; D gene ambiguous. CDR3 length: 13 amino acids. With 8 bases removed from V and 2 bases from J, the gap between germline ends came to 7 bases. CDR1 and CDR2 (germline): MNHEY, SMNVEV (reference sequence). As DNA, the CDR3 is TGTGCCAGCTCCCGACCTGGGGCCAACGTCCTGACTTTC. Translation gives CASSRPGANVLTF.

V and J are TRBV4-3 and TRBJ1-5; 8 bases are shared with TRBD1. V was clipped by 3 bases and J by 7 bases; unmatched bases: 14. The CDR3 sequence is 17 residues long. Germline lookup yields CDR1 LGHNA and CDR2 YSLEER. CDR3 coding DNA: TGCGCCAGCAGCCAGGCCCCGGACAGGGCAAAAATCCAGCCCCAGCATTTT. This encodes CASSQAPDRAKIQPQHF.

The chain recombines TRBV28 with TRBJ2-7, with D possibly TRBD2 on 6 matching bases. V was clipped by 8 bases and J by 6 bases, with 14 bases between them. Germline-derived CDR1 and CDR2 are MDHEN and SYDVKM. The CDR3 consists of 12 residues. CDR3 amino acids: CASGRSGVEQYF. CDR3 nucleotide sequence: TGTGCCAGCGGTCGGTCGGGGGTCGAGCAGTACTTC.

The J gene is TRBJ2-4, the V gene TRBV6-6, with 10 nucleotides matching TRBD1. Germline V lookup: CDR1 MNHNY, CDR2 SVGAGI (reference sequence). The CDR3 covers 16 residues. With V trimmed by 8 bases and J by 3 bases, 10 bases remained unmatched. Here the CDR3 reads CASRTGGIVGKNIQYF. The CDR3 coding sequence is TGTGCCAGCCGGACAGGGGGTATCGTCGGCAAAAACATTCAGTACTTC.

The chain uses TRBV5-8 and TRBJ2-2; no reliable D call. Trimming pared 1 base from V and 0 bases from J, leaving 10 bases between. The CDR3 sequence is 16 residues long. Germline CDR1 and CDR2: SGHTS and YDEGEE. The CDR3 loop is CASSLQRIANTGELFF. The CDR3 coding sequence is TGTGCCAGCAGCTTGCAACGTATCGCGAACACCGGGGAGCTGTTTTTT.

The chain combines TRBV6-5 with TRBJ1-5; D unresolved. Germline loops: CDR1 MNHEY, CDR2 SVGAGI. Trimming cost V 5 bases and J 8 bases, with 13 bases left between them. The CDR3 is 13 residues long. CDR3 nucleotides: TGTGCCAGCAGTCCCGGGATTTCCGAGCCCCAGCATTTT. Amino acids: CASSPGISEPQHF.

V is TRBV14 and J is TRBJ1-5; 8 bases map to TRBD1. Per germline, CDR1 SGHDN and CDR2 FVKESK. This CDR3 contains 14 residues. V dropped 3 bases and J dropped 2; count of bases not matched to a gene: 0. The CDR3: CASSQTGGNQPQHF. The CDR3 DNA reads TGTGCCAGCAGCCAGACAGGGGGCAATCAGCCCCAGCATTTT.

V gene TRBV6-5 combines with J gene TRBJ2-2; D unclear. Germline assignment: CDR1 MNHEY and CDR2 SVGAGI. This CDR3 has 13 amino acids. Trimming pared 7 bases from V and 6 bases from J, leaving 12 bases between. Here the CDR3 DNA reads TGTGCCAGCAACCAACCGGGTTCCGGGGAGCTGTTTTTT. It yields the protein CASNQPGSGELFF.